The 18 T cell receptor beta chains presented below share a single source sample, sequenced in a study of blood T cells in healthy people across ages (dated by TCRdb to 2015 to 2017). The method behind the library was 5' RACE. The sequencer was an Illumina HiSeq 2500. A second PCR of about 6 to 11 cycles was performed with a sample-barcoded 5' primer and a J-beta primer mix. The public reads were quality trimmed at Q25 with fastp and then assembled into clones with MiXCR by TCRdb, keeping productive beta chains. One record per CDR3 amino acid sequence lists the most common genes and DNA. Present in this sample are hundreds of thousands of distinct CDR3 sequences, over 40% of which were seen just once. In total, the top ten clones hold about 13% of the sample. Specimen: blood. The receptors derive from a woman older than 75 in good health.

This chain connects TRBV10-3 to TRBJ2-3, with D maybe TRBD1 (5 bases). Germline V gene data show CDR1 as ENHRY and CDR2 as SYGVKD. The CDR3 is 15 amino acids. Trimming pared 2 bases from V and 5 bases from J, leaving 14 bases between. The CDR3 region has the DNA TGTGCCATCAGTGAGGTGGGCAGGGATGGAGATACGCAGTATTTT. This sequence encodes CAISEVGRDGDTQYF.

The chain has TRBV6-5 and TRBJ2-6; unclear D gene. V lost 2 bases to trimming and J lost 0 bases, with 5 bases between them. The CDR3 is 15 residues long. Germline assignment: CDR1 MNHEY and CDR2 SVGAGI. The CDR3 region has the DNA TGTGCCAGCAGTTACGTTGACTCTGGGGCCAACGTCCTGACTTTC. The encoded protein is CASSYVDSGANVLTF.

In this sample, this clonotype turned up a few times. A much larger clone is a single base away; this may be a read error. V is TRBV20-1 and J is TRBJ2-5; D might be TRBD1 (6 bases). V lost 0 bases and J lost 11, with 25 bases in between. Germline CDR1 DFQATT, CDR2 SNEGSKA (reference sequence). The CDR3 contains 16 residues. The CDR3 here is CSARDSYRASRNEQYF. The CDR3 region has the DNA TGCAGTGCTAGAGATTCGTACAGGGCGTCGAGAAATGAGCAGTACTTC.

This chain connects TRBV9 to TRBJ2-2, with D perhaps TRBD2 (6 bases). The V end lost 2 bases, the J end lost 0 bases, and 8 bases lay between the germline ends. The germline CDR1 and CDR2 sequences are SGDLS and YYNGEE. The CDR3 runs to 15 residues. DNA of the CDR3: TGTGCCAGCAGCGTTAGCGGAACGAACACCGGGGAGCTGTTTTTT. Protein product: CASSVSGTNTGELFF.

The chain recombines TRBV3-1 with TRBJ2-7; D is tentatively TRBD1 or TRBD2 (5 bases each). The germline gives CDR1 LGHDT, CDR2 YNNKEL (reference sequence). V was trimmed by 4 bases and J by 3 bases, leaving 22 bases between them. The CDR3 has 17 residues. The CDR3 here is CASSRGRDGGFVYEQYF. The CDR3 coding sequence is TGTGCCAGCAGCCGGGGCCGGGACGGAGGCTTCGTCTACGAGCAGTACTTC.

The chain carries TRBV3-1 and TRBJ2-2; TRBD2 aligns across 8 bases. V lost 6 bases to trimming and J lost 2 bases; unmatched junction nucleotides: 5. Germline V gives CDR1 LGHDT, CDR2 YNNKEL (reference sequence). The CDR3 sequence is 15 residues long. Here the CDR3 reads CASSLSGGNTGELFF. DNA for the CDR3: TGTGCCAGCAGTCTAAGCGGGGGAAACACCGGGGAGCTGTTTTTT.

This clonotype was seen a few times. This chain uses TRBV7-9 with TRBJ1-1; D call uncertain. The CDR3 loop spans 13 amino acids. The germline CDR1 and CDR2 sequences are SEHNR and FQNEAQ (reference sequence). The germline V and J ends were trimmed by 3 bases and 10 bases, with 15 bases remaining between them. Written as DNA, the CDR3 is TGTGCCAGCAGCTTCCCAAACGGGGTGGCAGCTTTCTTT. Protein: CASSFPNGVAAFF.

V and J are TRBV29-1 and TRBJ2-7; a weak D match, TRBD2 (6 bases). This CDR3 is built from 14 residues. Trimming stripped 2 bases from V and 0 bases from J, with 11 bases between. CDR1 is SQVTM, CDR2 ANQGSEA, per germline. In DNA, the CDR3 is TGCAGCGTTGAATGGGGGGTTAACTCCTACGAGCAGTACTTC. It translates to CSVEWGVNSYEQYF.

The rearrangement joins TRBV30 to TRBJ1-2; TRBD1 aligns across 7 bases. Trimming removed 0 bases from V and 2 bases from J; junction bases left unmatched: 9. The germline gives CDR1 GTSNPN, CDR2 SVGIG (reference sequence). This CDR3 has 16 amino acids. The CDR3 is CAWSVSGGGRNYGYTF. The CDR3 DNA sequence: TGTGCCTGGAGTGTATCAGGGGGAGGAAGAAACTATGGCTACACCTTC.

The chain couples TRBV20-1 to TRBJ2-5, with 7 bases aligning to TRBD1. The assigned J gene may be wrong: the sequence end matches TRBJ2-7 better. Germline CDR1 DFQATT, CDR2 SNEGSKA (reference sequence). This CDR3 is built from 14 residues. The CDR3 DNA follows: TGCAGTGCTAGAGAACCCTACGACAGGGTCGAGCAGTACTTC. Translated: CSAREPYDRVEQYF.

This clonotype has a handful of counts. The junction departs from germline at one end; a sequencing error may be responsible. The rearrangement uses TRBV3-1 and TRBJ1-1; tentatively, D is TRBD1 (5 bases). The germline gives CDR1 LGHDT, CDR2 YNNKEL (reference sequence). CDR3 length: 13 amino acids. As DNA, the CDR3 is TGTGCCAGCAGCCCGCGACAGCGTCGTGAAACTTTCTTT. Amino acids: CASSPRQRRETFF.

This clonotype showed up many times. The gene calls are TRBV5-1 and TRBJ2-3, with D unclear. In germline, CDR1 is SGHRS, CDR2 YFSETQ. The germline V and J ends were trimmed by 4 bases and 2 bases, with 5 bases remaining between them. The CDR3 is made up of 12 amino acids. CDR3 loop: CASSEATDTQYF. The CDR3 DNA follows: TGCGCCAGCAGCGAGGCCACAGATACGCAGTATTTT. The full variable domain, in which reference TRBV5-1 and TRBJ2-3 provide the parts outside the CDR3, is KAGVTQTPRYLIKTRGQQVTLSCSPISGHRSVSWYQQTPGQGLQFLFEYFSETQRNKGNFPGRFSGRQFSNSRSEMNVSTLELGDSALYLCASSEATDTQYFGPGTRLTVL.

The CDR3 sequence: CASSYLKGRDEQFF. CDR3 DNA: TGTGCCAGCAGTTACTTGAAAGGGAGGGATGAGCAGTTCTTC. This chain uses TRBV6-5 with TRBJ2-1, with 7 bases aligning to TRBD2. Germline CDR1 is MNHEY and CDR2 is SVGAGI. Losses at the gene ends were 1 base for V and 8 bases for J; bases not matched to a gene: 5. The CDR3 covers 14 residues.

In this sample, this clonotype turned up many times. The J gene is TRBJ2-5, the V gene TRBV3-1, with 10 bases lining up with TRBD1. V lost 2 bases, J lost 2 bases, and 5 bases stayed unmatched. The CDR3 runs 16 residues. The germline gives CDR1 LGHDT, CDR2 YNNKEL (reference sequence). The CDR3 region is CASSQLRDRGQETQYF. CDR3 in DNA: TGTGCCAGCAGCCAACTCCGGGACAGGGGACAAGAGACCCAGTACTTC.

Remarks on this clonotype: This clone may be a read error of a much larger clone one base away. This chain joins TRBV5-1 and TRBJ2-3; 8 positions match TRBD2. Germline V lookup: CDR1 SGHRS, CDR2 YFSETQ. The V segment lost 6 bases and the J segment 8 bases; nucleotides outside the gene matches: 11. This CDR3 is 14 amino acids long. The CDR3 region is CASKDTSGLGTQYF. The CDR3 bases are TGCGCCAGCAAGGACACTAGCGGTCTTGGTACGCAGTATTTT.

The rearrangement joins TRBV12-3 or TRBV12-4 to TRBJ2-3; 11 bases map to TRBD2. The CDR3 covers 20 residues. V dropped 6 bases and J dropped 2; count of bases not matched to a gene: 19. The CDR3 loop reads CASSPQTSGAPLVNTDTQYF. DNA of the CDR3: TGTGCCAGCAGCCCTCAGACTAGCGGGGCCCCTCTAGTTAACACAGATACGCAGTATTTT.

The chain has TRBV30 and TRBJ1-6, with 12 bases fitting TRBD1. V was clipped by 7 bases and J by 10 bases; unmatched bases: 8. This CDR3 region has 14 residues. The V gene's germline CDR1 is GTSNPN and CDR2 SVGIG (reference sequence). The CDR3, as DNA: TGTGCCTATTTGGGGACAGGGGGCCGGTCACCCCTCCACTTT. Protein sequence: CAYLGTGGRSPLHF.

The CDR3 nucleotides are TGCAGCGTTGACAGGGGTGGCTACACCTTC. Encoded protein: CSVDRGGYTF. The chain joins TRBV29-1 to TRBJ1-2, with D possibly matching TRBD1 (6 bases). This CDR3 contains 10 residues. V dropped 3 bases and J dropped 7 bases, with 6 bases sitting between them. CDR1 SQVTM and CDR2 ANQGSEA come from the germline V gene. Full variable domain (remainder filled in from reference TRBV29-1 and TRBJ1-2): SAVISQKPSRDICQRGTSLTIQCQVDSQVTMMFWYRQQPGQSLTLIATANQGSEATYESGFVIDKFPISRPNLTFSTLTVSNMSPEDSSIYLCSVDRGGYTFGSGTRLTVV.